Sequencing of this TCR beta chain was carried out in a study of shared clonotypes between healthy human individuals. CDR3 length equals 14 residues. The ends were cut back, 3 bases at V and 0 bases at J, with 8 bases in the middle. Germline V gene data show CDR1 as MNHEY and CDR2 as SMNVEV (reference sequence). Using immunoSEQ multiplex PCR, the repertoire was profiled, and TCRdb retains in-frame clones only, with some absent. The sample holds hundreds of thousands of clones; roughly 72% are singletons and the top ten take around 2%. The sequencing input was memory CD4+ T cells sorted from blood. Subset of the sample: CD45RA-negative fraction. The source of this sequence is a woman aged 25 to 45 in good health. V and J are TRBV27 and TRBJ1-2, with D unclear. As DNA, the CDR3 is TGTGCCAGCAGTTTCGGGCAGACTAACTATGGCTACACCTTC. Protein product: CASSFGQTNYGYTF.